The 15 T cell receptor beta chains reported below all come from one sample, sequenced in a study of response to subunit inactivated influenza vaccine. TCRdb recomputed calls from the RT-PCR reads with MiXCR, one row per CDR3 protein. The sample has roughly 760,000 distinct CDR3 sequences; over 20% are singletons. The sample consisted of PBMCs from blood, taken about 5 days after vaccination. These receptors all come from a man aged 45-60 years who received an inactivated influenza vaccine.

The gene calls are TRBV4-1 and TRBJ2-5; D not certain. Trimming pared 2 bases from V and 1 base from J, leaving 14 bases between. This CDR3 spans 16 amino acids. In germline, CDR1 is MGHRA, CDR2 YSYEKL. Here the CDR3 DNA reads TGCGCCAGCAGCCAATCACTATTGAGGCCCCAAGAGACCCAGTACTTC. Translated: CASSQSLLRPQETQYF.

There are a few counts of this clonotype. J is TRBJ2-5 and V is TRBV12-3 or TRBV12-4; D remains unclear. V lost 0 bases and J 7 bases, leaving 6 bases between the germline ends. This CDR3 contains 12 residues. CDR3: CASSLAVGTQYF. As DNA, the CDR3 is TGTGCCAGCAGTTTAGCGGTTGGGACCCAGTACTTC.

This chain links TRBV6-2 or TRBV6-3 with TRBJ2-7; D is undetermined. The CDR3 totals 13 residues. Germline-derived CDR1 and CDR2 are MNHEY and SVGEGT. Trimming removed 5 bases at V and 7 bases at J, with 15 bases between. In nucleotides, the CDR3 is TGTGCCAGCAGTAACGGAAGGGCTCGGGAGCAGTACTTC. Translated: CASSNGRAREQYF.

J is TRBJ2-1 and V is TRBV24-1; TRBD2 matches 9 bases. There are 16 residues in the CDR3. Trimming cost V 3 bases and J 8 bases; bases outside gene matches: 10. The germline V gene encodes CDR1 KGHDR and CDR2 SFDVKD. CDR3 in amino acids: CATSDPLAGASDEQFF. In DNA, the CDR3 is TGTGCCACCAGTGATCCATTAGCGGGAGCGTCGGATGAGCAGTTCTTC.

V usage is TRBV7-2 and J usage is TRBJ2-7, with TRBD1 matching over 8 bases. Germline V gene data show CDR1 as SGHTA and CDR2 as FQGNSA. The length of the CDR3 is 14 residues. The J segment lost 5 bases and the V segment lost 4 bases, leaving 7 bases of the junction unmatched. The CDR3 here is CASSSAGGVDEQYF. The CDR3 DNA reads TGTGCCAGCAGCTCTGCAGGGGGCGTGGACGAGCAGTACTTC.

The chain combines TRBV20-1 with TRBJ2-1; D unresolved. The CDR3 has 13 residues. V was pared by 1 base and J by 6 bases, with 10 bases between. From germline, CDR1 is DFQATT and CDR2 SNEGSKA (reference sequence). CDR3 amino acids: CSARGQVANEQFF. CDR3 bases: TGCAGTGCTAGAGGTCAGGTAGCCAATGAGCAGTTCTTC.

The sample holds a few counts of this clonotype. The rearrangement links TRBV27 to TRBJ2-7, with D perhaps matching TRBD2 (6 bases). The CDR3 is made up of 13 amino acids. In germline, CDR1 is MNHEY, CDR2 SMNVEV (reference sequence). V lost 8 bases and J lost 5, with 16 bases in between. The CDR3 region has the DNA TGTGCCAGCGGCCGGGCGGGGTTTAACGAGCAGTACTTC. It yields the protein CASGRAGFNEQYF.

In this sample, this clonotype turned up a few times. The V gene is TRBV7-2, the J gene TRBJ1-4; maybe TRBD1 (5 bases). Trimming pared 5 bases from V and 8 bases from J, leaving 21 bases between. The CDR3 has 16 amino acids. Germline assignment: CDR1 SGHTA and CDR2 FQGNSA. The CDR3 protein is CASSPGGIGLREKLFF. The CDR3 DNA is TGTGCCAGCAGCCCGGGGGGGATCGGGTTGCGGGAAAAACTGTTTTTT.

The J gene is TRBJ1-6, the V gene TRBV20-1, with a tentative D call TRBD1 (5 bases). V was shortened by 6 bases and J by 7 bases, with 13 bases between the two germline ends. The germline V gene has CDR1 DFQATT and CDR2 SNEGSKA (reference sequence). CDR3 size: 13 residues. CDR3 sequence reads: CSANIPGNSPLHF. The CDR3, as DNA: TGCAGTGCGAACATCCCAGGGAATTCACCCCTCCACTTT.

The table lists this clonotype with many counts. The chain has TRBV27 and TRBJ2-7, with 9 bases matching TRBD1. Unmatched junction bases numbered 2, after V lost 0 bases and J lost 2 bases. Germline CDR1 reads MNHEY; CDR2 reads SMNVEV (reference sequence). The CDR3 sequence is 15 residues long. This chain's CDR3 is CASSLSGTGPYEQYF. The CDR3 DNA reads TGTGCCAGCAGTTTATCGGGGACAGGGCCCTACGAGCAGTACTTC.

The CDR3 spells CSVEMPRDETYEQYF. In DNA, the CDR3 is TGCAGCGTTGAAATGCCCCGGGACGAGACCTACGAGCAGTACTTC. The rearrangement joins TRBV29-1 to TRBJ2-7; the D gene could be TRBD1 or TRBD2 (5 bases each). Trimming removed 2 bases from V and 2 bases from J, with 16 bases in between. The CDR3 spans 15 residues. Germline CDR1 SQVTM, CDR2 ANQGSEA.

The J gene is TRBJ1-2, the V gene TRBV20-1, with 7 bases aligning to TRBD1. J was trimmed by 4 bases and V by 6 bases; bases with no gene match: 8. The germline CDR1 and CDR2 sequences are DFQATT and SNEGSKA (reference sequence). The CDR3 consists of 13 residues. The CDR3 spells CSAARTGFYGYTF. The CDR3 DNA follows: TGCAGTGCCGCCAGGACAGGATTCTATGGCTACACCTTC.

The chain is built from TRBV6-2 or TRBV6-3 and TRBJ2-2, with D possibly matching TRBD1 (6 bases). CDR3 length: 15 amino acids. With 6 bases removed from V and 2 bases from J, the gap between germline ends came to 13 bases. Germline CDR1 MNHEY, CDR2 SVGEGT. The CDR3 protein is CASRDRQLNTGELFF. CDR3 bases: TGTGCCAGCAGAGACAGGCAGTTAAACACCGGGGAGCTGTTTTTT.

This clonotype was found a few times. The chain uses TRBV12-3 or TRBV12-4 and TRBJ2-1, with 9 nucleotides matching TRBD2. Unmatched junction bases numbered 11, after V lost 5 bases and J lost 12 bases. This CDR3 has 14 amino acids. CDR3 region: CASSLTSGGRLQFF. CDR3 DNA: TGTGCCAGCAGTCTGACTAGCGGAGGGCGATTGCAGTTCTTC.

The chain joins TRBV7-9 to TRBJ2-5; TRBD1 aligns across 7 bases. This CDR3 spans 12 amino acids. J gave up 12 bases and V 0 bases, and 4 bases lay outside the gene matches. Germline V gene data show CDR1 as SEHNR and CDR2 as FQNEAQ (reference sequence). This CDR3 reads CASSLAGTEKYF. CDR3 coding DNA: TGTGCCAGCAGCTTAGCGGGGACAGAGAAGTACTTC.